This TCR beta chain was identified in a study of read filtering for tumor transcriptome and immune sequencing. Turning to the study itself: R-ISS stage counts were fewer than ten for I, roughly 15 for II, 7 for III. RNA-seq yielded only about 85 to 1273 TCR reads, IR-seq about 3.5 to 10.27 million. After DNase treatment, RNA was made into whole-transcriptome libraries.

CDR1 and CDR2 (germline): LGHDT, YNNKEL (reference sequence). The CDR3 extends over 15 amino acids. The V segment lost 6 bases and the J segment 2 bases; nucleotides outside the gene matches: 6. Study observations and caveats: Compared with RNA-seq, IR-seq gave much higher clonotype depth and reliability.

Molecular barcoded adaptors covering alpha/delta and beta/gamma chains were used on around 400 ng RNA. In TCRdb, the reads were re-called with MiXCR into one record per CDR3 protein. The table has around 29,000 distinct CDR3 sequences, 14% seen once. This clonotype was recorded many times. Its antigen remains unidentified. The sequence came from a donor aged 40 or over with multiple myeloma. This chain connects TRBV3-1 to TRBJ2-1; 8 nucleotides match TRBD2. Sequencing was carried out using a population of CD138-negative cells sorted from bone marrow. CDR3 residues: CASRPSGSAYNEQFF. CDR3 bases: TGTGCCAGCAGACCCAGCGGGAGTGCCTACAATGAGCAGTTCTTC.